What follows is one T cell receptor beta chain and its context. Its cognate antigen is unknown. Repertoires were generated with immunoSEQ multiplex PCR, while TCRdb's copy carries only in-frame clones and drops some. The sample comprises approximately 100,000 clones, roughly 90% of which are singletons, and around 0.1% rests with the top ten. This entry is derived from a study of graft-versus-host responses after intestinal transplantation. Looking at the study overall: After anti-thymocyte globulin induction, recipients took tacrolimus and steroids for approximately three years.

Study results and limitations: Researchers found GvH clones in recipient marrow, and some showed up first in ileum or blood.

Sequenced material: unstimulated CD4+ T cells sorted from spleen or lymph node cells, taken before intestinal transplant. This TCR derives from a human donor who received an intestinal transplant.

CDR3 sequence (DNA): TGTGCCAGCAGTGTGGCCACCTCGGGGGGCTACACCTTC. It is translated as CASSVATSGGYTF. The chain has TRBV2 and TRBJ1-2, with no clear D. CDR3 size: 13 residues. Germline V gives CDR1 SNHLY, CDR2 FYNNEI. The V end lost 4 bases, the J end lost 8 bases, and 14 bases lay between the germline ends.